This TCR beta chain was recovered during a study of blood T cell repertoires in COVID-19. Here immunoSEQ multiplex PCR was the method, and the copy in TCRdb shows in-frame clones only, minus some. In the table there are approximately 170,000 clones, about 86% of which are singletons. Worth noting for this clone: This same CDR3 is encoded by further DNA sequences in the sample.

The CDR3 consists of 14 residues. J was trimmed by 4 bases and V by 4 bases; bases with no gene match: 4. Germline V gives CDR1 KGHDR, CDR2 SFDVKD. Material: peripheral blood. The chain combines TRBV24-1 with TRBJ2-5; 8 bases align to TRBD2. The TCR was taken from a woman aged 70 to 79 who had recovered from COVID-19. The CDR3 region is CATSDPRGGETQYF. In DNA, the CDR3 is TGTGCCACCAGTGACCCCCGGGGGGGAGAGACCCAGTACTTC.